The subject of this entry is one T cell receptor beta chain. Its specificity is unknown. The data were produced by immunoSEQ multiplex PCR, yet TCRdb's version contains in-frame clones alone and is incomplete. Of some 180,000 clones listed, around 90% are singletons. The data derive from a study of T cell responses to AZD1222 COVID-19 vaccine. The study's findings and limits: Reports indicate that nearly half of spike-specific TCRs are directed at unmutated variant regions. There were mostly white British donors and more females than males, and clonal diversity was possibly underestimated.

Sequencing used peripheral blood, obtained 28 days after the second AZD1222 dose. This receptor was obtained from an adult who received the AZD1222 COVID-19 vaccine.

CDR3 sequence: CASSSPGQETQYF. CDR3 nucleotide sequence: TGTGCCAGCAGCTCTCCCGGCCAAGAGACCCAGTACTTC. The chain combines TRBV11-3 with TRBJ2-5; D call uncertain. The germline V gene encodes CDR1 SGHNT and CDR2 YENEEA. The CDR3 is 13 residues long. V lost 4 bases, J lost 1 base, and 7 bases lay in between.